This paragraph reports one T cell receptor (beta chain). Trimming cost V 6 bases and J 2 bases; bases outside gene matches: 7. Germline V gene data show CDR1 as MNHNS and CDR2 as SASEGT. This CDR3 is built from 16 residues. This entry is derived from a study of blood T cell repertoires in COVID-19. The table came from immunoSEQ multiplex PCR; TCRdb's copy has only in-frame clones and leaves some out. The data contain 150,000 to 200,000 clones, 87% of them singletons. The rearrangement joins TRBV6-1 to TRBJ1-6, with 7 bases aligning to TRBD1. The TCR sequence derives from a man aged 55 to 70 with active or convalescent COVID-19. The sample consisted of peripheral blood. The CDR3 DNA reads as TGTGCCAGCAGAGAACTACAGGGGCCCTATAATTCACCCCTCCACTTT. Translated: CASRELQGPYNSPLHF.